Below are 20 T cell receptor beta chains sequenced from a single sample in a study of Tregs in tolerant kidney transplant recipients (dated by TCRdb to between 2018 and 2021). No antigen has been identified for these receptors. Library creation used the immunoSEQ multiplex PCR assay. The source is immuneACCESS, and TCRdb retained only in-frame sequences with V and J called. Part of the clones is not carried over; for the studies checked, unresolved V genes explain less than half of this, and the remainder is unexplained. This sample has fewer than 45,000 clones in its table, and less than 97% of those were observed once. The ten largest clonotypes hold 0.37% of the sample. Sequenced input: Tregs from blood cultured with allogeneic cells. The receptor source for this set is a human donor in good health.

The chain employs TRBV5-4 and TRBJ2-1, with 11 bases lining up with TRBD1. The V segment lost 4 bases and the J segment 7 bases; nucleotides outside the gene matches: 7. CDR3 length: 15 amino acids. In germline, CDR1 is SGHNT, CDR2 YYREEE (reference sequence). The DNA of the CDR3 is TGTGCCAGCAGCACCGGAGGGACAGGGGGGAATGAGCAGTTCTTC. It is translated as CASSTGGTGGNEQFF.

CDR3 sequence: CASSLGAYNEQFF. CDR3 in DNA: TGTGCCAGCAGCTTAGGGGCCTACAATGAGCAGTTCTTC. The chain is built from TRBV11-3 and TRBJ2-1; no clear D gene. Germline CDR1 reads SGHNT; CDR2 reads YENEEA. The CDR3 is made up of 13 amino acids. V was clipped by 1 base and J by 2 bases, with 3 bases between them.

CDR3 nucleotides: TGTGCCAGTAGTATTTTAACAGGACGCCAAGAGACCCAGTACTTC. Its protein product is CASSILTGRQETQYF. This chain connects TRBV19 to TRBJ2-5, with D maybe TRBD1 (5 bases). The CDR3 is 15 residues long. Deletions cut 3 bases from V and 1 base from J, with 12 bases between. Germline V gene data show CDR1 as LNHDA and CDR2 as SQIVND (reference sequence).

The V and J genes are TRBV4-1 and TRBJ1-1; TRBD1 agrees at 8 bases. Trimming cost V 5 bases and J 6 bases; bases outside gene matches: 8. Germline V lookup: CDR1 MGHRA, CDR2 YSYEKL. This CDR3 contains 14 residues. The CDR3 bases are TGCGCCAGCAGCTATCCGGGACAGGACCCTGAAGCTTTCTTT. Translating gives CASSYPGQDPEAFF.

The chain is built from TRBV7-9 and TRBJ2-5, with a tentative D call TRBD2 (5 bases). With 1 base removed from V and 5 bases from J, the gap between germline ends came to 11 bases. Germline assignment: CDR1 SEHNR and CDR2 FQNEAQ (reference sequence). The CDR3 runs to 14 residues. Here the CDR3 DNA reads TGTGCCAGCAGCTTAGGAGGGAGCGGCGAGACCCAGTACTTC. This gives the protein CASSLGGSGETQYF.

This chain uses TRBV27 with TRBJ1-1, with unresolved D. The CDR3 extends over 13 amino acids. Deletions cut 3 bases from V and 1 base from J, with 6 bases between. The V gene's germline CDR1 is MNHEY and CDR2 SMNVEV (reference sequence). The CDR3, as DNA: TGTGCCAGCAGTTTTCAACGGAACACTGAAGCTTTCTTT. Translation gives CASSFQRNTEAFF.

This chain uses TRBV7-9 with TRBJ2-5, with 10 bases matching TRBD1. The CDR3 spans 15 residues. The junction had 5 bases not matched to a gene; V was cut back by 5 bases and J by 2 bases. Germline CDR1 reads SEHNR; CDR2 reads FQNEAQ (reference sequence). CDR3 in amino acids: CASSVGTGVQETQYF. The CDR3 DNA is TGTGCCAGCAGCGTCGGGACAGGGGTACAAGAGACCCAGTACTTC.

The gene calls are TRBV5-1 and TRBJ2-2, with D unresolved. The germline V gene has CDR1 SGHRS and CDR2 YFSETQ. The CDR3 extends over 14 amino acids. Deletions cut 7 bases from V and 1 base from J, with 11 bases between. CDR3 sequence (DNA): TGCGCCAGCCGCTACGGCGGGAACACCGGGGAGCTGTTTTTT. This sequence encodes CASRYGGNTGELFF.

The V and J genes are TRBV18 and TRBJ1-1; D might be TRBD1 (6 bases). The germline CDR1 and CDR2 sequences are KGHSH and LQKENI. V lost 5 bases to trimming and J lost 0 bases, with 13 bases between them. This CDR3 is built from 15 residues. Here the CDR3 DNA reads TGTGCCAGCTCATCACAAGGGGGGCTGAACACTGAAGCTTTCTTT. Translated: CASSSQGGLNTEAFF.

CDR3 sequence reads: CASSFIPGSRMRDTQYF. The CDR3 region has the DNA TGTGCCAGCAGCTTTATTCCCGGGTCTAGGATGCGAGATACGCAGTATTTT. The chain uses TRBV7-9 and TRBJ2-3; D gene ambiguous. Germline CDR1 is SEHNR and CDR2 is FQNEAQ (reference sequence). The CDR3 has 17 residues. Trimming cost V 3 bases and J 5 bases, with 21 bases left between them.

This chain uses TRBV5-6 with TRBJ1-3; D unresolved. Germline CDR1 SGHDT, CDR2 YYEEEE. V was pared by 1 base and J by 5 bases, with 4 bases between. The CDR3 extends over 12 amino acids. CDR3 DNA sequence: TGTGCCAGCAGCTTGAAGAGAAACACCATATATTTT. Translation: CASSLKRNTIYF.

The J gene is TRBJ2-1, the V gene TRBV5-5, with TRBD2 identical over 7 bases. The CDR3 length is 15 residues. Germline CDR1 SGHKS, CDR2 YYEKEE (reference sequence). Trimming cost V 1 base and J 0 bases; bases outside gene matches: 1. The CDR3 loop reads CASSLPSGSYNEQFF. CDR3 DNA sequence: TGTGCCAGCAGCTTGCCTAGCGGCTCCTACAATGAGCAGTTCTTC.

Note on this clone: A junction boundary mismatches the germline segment, possibly from a read error. The V and J genes are TRBV6-5 and TRBJ2-7; D is perhaps TRBD1 (7 bases). CDR1 and CDR2 from the germline V gene are MNHEY and SVGAGI. The CDR3 extends over 14 amino acids. CDR3 bases: TGTGCCAGCAGTTATTTCCATGGCGGGACAGTACTGCACTTC. As protein: CASSYFHGGTVLHF.

The V gene is TRBV19, the J gene TRBJ2-3, with TRBD2 identical over 8 bases. Germline trimming cut 9 bases from V and 2 bases from J; bases unmatched to any gene: 13. The germline gives CDR1 LNHDA, CDR2 SQIVND (reference sequence). The CDR3 totals 16 residues. CDR3 sequence: CASRRSGGLPTDTQYF. CDR3 DNA: TGTGCCAGCCGACGGTCGGGGGGGCTCCCCACAGATACGCAGTATTTT.

V is TRBV6-1 and J is TRBJ2-5; 9 bases agree with TRBD1. The CDR3 is 15 amino acids. Germline CDR1 MNHNS, CDR2 SASEGT. Trimming at V came to 2 bases and at J to 5 bases, leaving 6 bases not matched to a gene. The CDR3 sequence: CASSERNRGPETQYF. CDR3 coding DNA: TGTGCCAGCAGTGAAAGAAACAGGGGGCCGGAGACCCAGTACTTC.

The chain uses TRBV10-3 and TRBJ1-1; TRBD1 aligns across 10 bases. V shed 6 bases and J 5 bases; nucleotides not matched to a gene: 6. Germline V gene data show CDR1 as ENHRY and CDR2 as SYGVKD. The length of the CDR3 is 14 residues. The CDR3 DNA reads TGTGCCATCAGGGGGACAGGGGTAGAAACTGAAGCTTTCTTT. Protein: CAIRGTGVETEAFF.

The V gene is TRBV6-5, the J gene TRBJ2-7, with 7 bases identical to TRBD1. The CDR3 extends over 15 amino acids. The J segment lost 0 bases and the V segment lost 2 bases, leaving 4 bases of the junction unmatched. In germline, CDR1 is MNHEY, CDR2 SVGAGI. The CDR3 reads CASSYMGTASYEQYF. DNA of the CDR3: TGTGCCAGCAGTTACATGGGGACAGCCTCCTACGAGCAGTACTTC.

The chain links TRBV6-5 to TRBJ1-5; a weak D match, TRBD1 (6 bases). This CDR3 is built from 14 residues. Trimming removed 6 bases at V and 6 bases at J, with 15 bases between. The germline gives CDR1 MNHEY, CDR2 SVGAGI. The CDR3 spells CASRQGTWSQPQHF. In DNA, the CDR3 is TGTGCCAGCAGACAGGGTACCTGGAGTCAGCCCCAGCATTTT.

The V call is TRBV4-2, the J call TRBJ1-2, with no clear D. The germline V gene has CDR1 LGHNA and CDR2 YNFKEQ. V was cut by 0 bases and J by 4 bases, with 9 bases left in between. CDR3 length equals 14 residues. The CDR3 DNA reads as TGTGCCAGCAGCCAAGAACGGATAGGCTATGGCTACACCTTC. This sequence encodes CASSQERIGYGYTF.

V is TRBV18 and J is TRBJ1-2, with 8 bases identical to TRBD1. This CDR3 spans 15 amino acids. Germline V gene data show CDR1 as KGHSH and CDR2 as LQKENI. With 4 bases clipped from V and 7 bases from J, the junction kept 11 bases outside the gene matches. CDR3 amino acids: CASSLIETGESGYTF. DNA of the CDR3: TGTGCCAGCTCACTCATAGAGACAGGGGAAAGTGGCTACACCTTC.